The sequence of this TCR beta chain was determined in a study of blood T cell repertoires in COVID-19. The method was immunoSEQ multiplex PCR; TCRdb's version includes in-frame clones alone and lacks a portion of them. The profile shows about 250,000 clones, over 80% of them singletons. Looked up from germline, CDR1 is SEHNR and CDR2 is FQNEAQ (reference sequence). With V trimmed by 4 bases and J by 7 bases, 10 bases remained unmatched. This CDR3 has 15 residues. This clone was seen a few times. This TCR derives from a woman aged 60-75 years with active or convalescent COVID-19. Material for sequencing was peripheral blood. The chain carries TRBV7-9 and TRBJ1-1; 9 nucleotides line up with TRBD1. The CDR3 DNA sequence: TGTGCCAGCAGCTCCTGGAGGGACAGGGCCGATGAAGCTTTCTTT. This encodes CASSSWRDRADEAFF. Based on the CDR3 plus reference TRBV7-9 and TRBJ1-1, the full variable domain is DTGVSQNPRHKITKRGQNVTFRCDPISEHNRLYWYRQTLGQGPEFLTYFQNEAQLEKSRLLSDRFSAERPKGSFSTLEIQRTEQGDSAMYLCASSSWRDRADEAFFGQGTRLTVV.